This T cell receptor (beta chain) is drawn from a study of identical twins. The study, taken as a whole, reports: Conclusions relied on cross-sectional statistical analysis, not following the same donors. The degree of excess twin sharing was weaker in beta out-of-frame sequences.

Every donor was a healthy Caucasian. V lost 4 bases, J lost 5 bases, and 5 bases stayed unmatched. This CDR3 comprises 15 residues. Germline V lookup: CDR1 SGHDN, CDR2 FVKESK. This clonotype showed up just a few times. Its antigen remains unknown. Unique molecular identifiers were present on the cDNA, which also gained a universal primer site by template switching. A single record per CDR3 protein comes from TCRdb applying MiXCR to the 5' RACE reads. The sample has about 530,000 distinct CDR3 sequences, approximately 16% seen once. The same data also contributed to another study, on yellow fever vaccine responses in identical twins.

The chain has TRBV14 and TRBJ2-1; the match to TRBD2 covers 10 bases. This TCR came from a woman under 30 in good health. Sequenced: CD4+ T cells sorted from blood. The CDR3 sequence: CASSPERGGHNEQFF. The CDR3 nucleotides are TGTGCCAGCAGCCCCGAGCGGGGGGGTCACAATGAGCAGTTCTTC.